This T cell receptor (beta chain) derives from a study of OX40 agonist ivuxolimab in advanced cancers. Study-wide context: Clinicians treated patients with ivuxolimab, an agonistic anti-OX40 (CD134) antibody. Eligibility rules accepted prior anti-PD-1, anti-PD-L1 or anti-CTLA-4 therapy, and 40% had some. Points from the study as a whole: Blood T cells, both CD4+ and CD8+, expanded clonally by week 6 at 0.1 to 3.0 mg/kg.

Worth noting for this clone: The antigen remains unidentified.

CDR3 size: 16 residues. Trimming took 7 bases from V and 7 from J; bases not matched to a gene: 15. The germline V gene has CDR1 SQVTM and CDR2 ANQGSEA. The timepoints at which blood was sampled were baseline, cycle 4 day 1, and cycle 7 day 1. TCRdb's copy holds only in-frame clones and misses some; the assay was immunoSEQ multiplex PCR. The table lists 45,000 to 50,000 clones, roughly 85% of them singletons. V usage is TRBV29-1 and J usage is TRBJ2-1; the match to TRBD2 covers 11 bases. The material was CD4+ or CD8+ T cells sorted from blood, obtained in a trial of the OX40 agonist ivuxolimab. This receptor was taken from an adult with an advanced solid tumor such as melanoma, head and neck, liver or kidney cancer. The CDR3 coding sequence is TGCAGCGCGAGGTGGGGGACTAGCGGAGGTCTGAATGAGCAGTTCTTC. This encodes CSARWGTSGGLNEQFF.